This T cell receptor beta chain was found in a study of blood T cell repertoires in COVID-19. Background on the study: Italy, Spain and the United States were the sources of the convalescent and acute COVID-19 samples.

Seattle patients were enrolled during active infection and followed longitudinally. Method: immunoSEQ multiplex PCR; TCRdb's copy keeps in-frame clones and lacks some. The sample contains about 240,000 clones, about 82% of which appear only once. Trimming left V 6 bases short and J 1 base short, with 8 bases between. CDR3 length: 13 amino acids. Germline loops: CDR1 MRHNA, CDR2 SNTAGT. V and J are TRBV6-4 and TRBJ2-3; TRBD1 might be the D (6 bases). The receptor's source is a man aged 50 to 59 with COVID-19, enrolled during active disease. What was sequenced was peripheral blood. The CDR3 bases are TGTGCCAGCAGGTCAGGGGGCACAGATACGCAGTATTTT. As protein: CASRSGGTDTQYF.